This T cell receptor (beta chain) comes out of a study of blood T cell repertoires in COVID-19. Study in general: Some COVID-19 samples were acute and others convalescent; all came from the United States, Italy and Spain. T cells, B-cell-depleted T cells, or PBMCs provided the cDNA or gDNA that served as material.

In the original workflow: Reference gene primer amplification gave nucleated cell count estimates. Profiled with immunoSEQ multiplex PCR; TCRdb holds only in-frame clones, not every one. Clonal size and the V and J genes are those of that table, whereas D and trimming came from the DNA. Of hundreds of thousands of clones listed, 75% to 90% were seen once; the top ten hold less than 10%. V shed 4 bases and J shed 4 bases, with 10 bases lying between them. There are 14 residues in the CDR3. Germline CDR1 LNHDA, CDR2 SQIVND (reference sequence). V usage is TRBV19 and J usage is TRBJ2-2; TRBD1 might be the D (6 bases). The sequencing sample was made of peripheral blood. The TCR sequence derives from a human donor in a cohort sampled during active COVID-19. DNA of the CDR3: TGTGCCAGTAGTACAGGGGCCTCCACCGGGGAGCTGTTTTTT. Protein: CASSTGASTGELFF. Combining the CDR3 with reference TRBV19 and TRBJ2-2 gives the whole variable domain DGGITQSPKYLFRKEGQNVTLSCEQNLNHDAMYWYRQDPGQGLRLIYYSQIVNDFQKGDIAEGYSVSREKKESFPLTVTSAQKNPTAFYLCASSTGASTGELFFGEGSRLTVL.